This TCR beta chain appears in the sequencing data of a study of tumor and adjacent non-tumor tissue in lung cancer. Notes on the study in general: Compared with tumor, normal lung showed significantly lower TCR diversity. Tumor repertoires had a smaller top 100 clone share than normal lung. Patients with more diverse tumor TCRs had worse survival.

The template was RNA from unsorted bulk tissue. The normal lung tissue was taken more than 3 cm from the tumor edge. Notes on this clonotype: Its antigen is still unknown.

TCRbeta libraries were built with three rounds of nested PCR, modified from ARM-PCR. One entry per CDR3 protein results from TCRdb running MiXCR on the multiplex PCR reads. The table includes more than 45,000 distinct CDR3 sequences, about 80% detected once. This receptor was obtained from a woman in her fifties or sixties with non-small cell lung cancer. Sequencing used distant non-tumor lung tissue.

CDR3 region: CSVEGARDREQETQYF. CDR3 DNA sequence: TGCAGCGTTGAGGGGGCCCGGGACCGAGAGCAAGAGACCCAGTACTTC. The J gene is TRBJ2-5, the V gene TRBV29-1; D possibly corresponds to TRBD1 (6 bases). From germline, CDR1 is SQVTM and CDR2 ANQGSEA. The CDR3 runs 16 residues. V was trimmed by 3 bases and J by 2 bases, leaving 19 bases between them.